This entry describes one T cell receptor (beta chain). The antigen is unknown. The data stem from a study of cytomegalovirus exposure and HLA in healthy donors. Findings of the study overall: As immune exposure information, only CMV serostatus was available. Most TCRs appeared rarely, but some public TCRs recurred in many donors. A later analysis linked a missense DCLRE1C variant to TCR beta V- and J-gene trimming. Researchers counted 164 TCR beta chains as cytomegalovirus-associated.

The PCR used 60 Vbeta and 13 Jbeta primers. The table came from immunoSEQ multiplex PCR; TCRdb's copy has only in-frame clones and leaves some out. The sample includes under 150,000 clones, roughly 75% of them seen just once. The CDR3 has 14 residues. Germline V gene lookup returns CDR1 MDHEN and CDR2 SYDVKM. Trimming shortened V by 2 bases and J by 5 bases, and 10 bases separated the two germline ends. This receptor was identified in a man aged 30 to 39 in good health and CMV-seronegative. Sequenced: PBMCs. The chain is built from TRBV28 and TRBJ1-5; unclear D gene. DNA of the CDR3: TGTGCCAGCAGTTTAGGGCAGTTTGATCAGCCCCAGCATTTT. Amino acid sequence: CASSLGQFDQPQHF. The full variable domain, with the rest looked up from reference TRBV28 and TRBJ1-5, is DVKVTQSSRYLVKRTGEKVFLECVQDMDHENMFWYRQDPGLGLRLIYFSYDVKMKEKGDIPEGYSVSREKKERFSLILESASTNQTSMYLCASSLGQFDQPQHFGDGTRLSIL.